Sequencing of this T cell receptor beta chain was carried out in a study of T-cell reconstitution after alpha-beta-depleted transplantation in children. This clonotype was observed at least ten times. Unique molecular identifiers were incorporated into the prepared TCRbeta library. Using its own MiXCR run on the PCR reads, TCRdb lists one record per CDR3 protein. The data show more than 200,000 distinct CDR3 sequences, 9.7% seen once. This CDR3 spans 15 amino acids. With 4 bases removed from V and 3 bases from J, the gap between germline ends came to 16 bases. Germline CDR1 SGDLS, CDR2 YYNGEE. This chain joins TRBV9 and TRBJ1-2, with TRBD1 as a possible D gene (5 bases). Here the sequenced sample was PBMCs from the stem cell graft donor, taken from the stem cell graft. The sequence came from a human donor who donated a stem cell graft to a child with SCID. The CDR3: CASSLVGEIDYGYTF. The CDR3 coding sequence is TGTGCCAGCAGCCTAGTGGGGGAGATCGACTATGGCTACACCTTC.